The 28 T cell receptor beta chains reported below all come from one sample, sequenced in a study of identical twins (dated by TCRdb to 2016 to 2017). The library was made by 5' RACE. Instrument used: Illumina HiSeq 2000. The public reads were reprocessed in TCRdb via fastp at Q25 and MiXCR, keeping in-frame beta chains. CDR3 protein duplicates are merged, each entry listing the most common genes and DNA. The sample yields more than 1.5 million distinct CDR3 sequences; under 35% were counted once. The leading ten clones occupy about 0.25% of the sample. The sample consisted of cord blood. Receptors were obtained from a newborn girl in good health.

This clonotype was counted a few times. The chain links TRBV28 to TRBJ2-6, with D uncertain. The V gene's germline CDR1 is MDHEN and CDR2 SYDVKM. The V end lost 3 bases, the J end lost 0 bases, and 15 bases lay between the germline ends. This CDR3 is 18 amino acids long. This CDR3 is CASSFGYSPRSGANVLTF. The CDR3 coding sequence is TGTGCCAGCAGTTTCGGGTATTCTCCTCGCTCTGGGGCCAACGTCCTGACTTTC.

CDR3 DNA sequence: TGTGCCTGGAGTGGTGTGGCTGGCCATGAGCAGTTCTTC. Protein sequence: CAWSGVAGHEQFF. This rearrangement joins TRBV30 to TRBJ2-1; D is undetermined. Germline CDR1 is GTSNPN and CDR2 is SVGIG (reference sequence). Deletions cut 1 base from V and 8 bases from J, with 12 bases between. The CDR3 covers 13 residues.

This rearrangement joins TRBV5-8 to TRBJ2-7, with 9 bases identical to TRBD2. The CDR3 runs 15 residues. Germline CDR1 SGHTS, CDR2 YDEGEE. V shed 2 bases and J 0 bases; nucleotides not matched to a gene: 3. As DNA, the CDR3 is TGTGCCAGCAGCTTCCGACTAGCGGTCTCCTACGAGCAGTACTTC. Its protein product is CASSFRLAVSYEQYF.

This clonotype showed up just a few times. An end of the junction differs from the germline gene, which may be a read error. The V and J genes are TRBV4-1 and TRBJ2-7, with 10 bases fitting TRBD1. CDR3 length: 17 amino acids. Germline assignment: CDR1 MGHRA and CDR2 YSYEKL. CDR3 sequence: CASSQDSGTGDSYEQYF. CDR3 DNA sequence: TGCGCCAGCAGCCAAGATTCCGGGACAGGGGACTCCTATGAGCAGTACTTC.

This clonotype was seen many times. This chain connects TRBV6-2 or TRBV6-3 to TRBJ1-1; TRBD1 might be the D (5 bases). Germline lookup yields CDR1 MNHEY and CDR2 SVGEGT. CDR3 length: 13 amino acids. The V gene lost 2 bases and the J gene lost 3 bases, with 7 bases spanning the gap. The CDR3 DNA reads TGTGCCAGCAGTTACAGGGGAGACACTGAAGCTTTCTTT. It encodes CASSYRGDTEAFF.

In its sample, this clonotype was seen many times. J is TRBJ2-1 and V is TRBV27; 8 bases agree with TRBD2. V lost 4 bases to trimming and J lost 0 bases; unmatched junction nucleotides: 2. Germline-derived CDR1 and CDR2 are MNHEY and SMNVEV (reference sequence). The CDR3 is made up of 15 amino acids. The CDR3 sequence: CASSWGTSSYNEQFF. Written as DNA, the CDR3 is TGTGCCAGCAGTTGGGGGACTAGCTCCTACAATGAGCAGTTCTTC.

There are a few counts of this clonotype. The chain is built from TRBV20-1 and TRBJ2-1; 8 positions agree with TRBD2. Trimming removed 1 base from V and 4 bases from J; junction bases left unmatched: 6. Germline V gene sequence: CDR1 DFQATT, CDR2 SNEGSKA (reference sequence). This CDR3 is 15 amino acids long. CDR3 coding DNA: TGCAGTGCTAGAGGTCCAGCGGGGGAATACAATGAGCAGTTCTTC. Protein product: CSARGPAGEYNEQFF.

DNA of the CDR3: TGTGCCAGCAGCCGAGAGGTTGCGAACTATGGCTACACCTTC. Its protein is CASSREVANYGYTF. The J gene is TRBJ1-2, the V gene TRBV4-2; D gene ambiguous. CDR3 size: 14 residues. With 4 bases removed from V and 2 bases from J, the gap between germline ends came to 11 bases. CDR1 LGHNA and CDR2 YNFKEQ come from the germline V gene.

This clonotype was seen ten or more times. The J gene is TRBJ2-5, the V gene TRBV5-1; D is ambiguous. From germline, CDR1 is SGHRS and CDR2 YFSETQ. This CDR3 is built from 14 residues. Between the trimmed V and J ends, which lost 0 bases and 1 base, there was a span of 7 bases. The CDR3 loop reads CASSLGGIQETQYF. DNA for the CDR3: TGCGCCAGCAGCTTGGGAGGAATCCAAGAGACCCAGTACTTC.

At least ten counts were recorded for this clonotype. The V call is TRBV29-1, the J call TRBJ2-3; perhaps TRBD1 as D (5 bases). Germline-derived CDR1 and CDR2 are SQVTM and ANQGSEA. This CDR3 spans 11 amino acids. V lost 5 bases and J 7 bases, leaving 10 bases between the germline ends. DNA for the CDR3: TGCAGCGTTTACCGACAGAATACGCAGTATTTT. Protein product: CSVYRQNTQYF.

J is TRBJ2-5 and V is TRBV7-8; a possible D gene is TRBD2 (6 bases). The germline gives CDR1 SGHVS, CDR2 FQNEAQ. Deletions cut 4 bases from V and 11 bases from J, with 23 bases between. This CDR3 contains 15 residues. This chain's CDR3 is CASSWGVSIYNEQYF. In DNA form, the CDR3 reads TGTGCCAGCAGCTGGGGGGTTTCCATCTACAATGAGCAGTACTTC.

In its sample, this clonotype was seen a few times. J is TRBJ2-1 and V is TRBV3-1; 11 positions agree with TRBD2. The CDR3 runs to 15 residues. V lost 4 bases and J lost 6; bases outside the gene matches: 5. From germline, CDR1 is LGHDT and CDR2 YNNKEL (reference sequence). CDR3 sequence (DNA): TGTGCCAGCAGCCGAATAGCGGGAGGGGGCAATGAGCAGTTCTTC. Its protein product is CASSRIAGGGNEQFF.

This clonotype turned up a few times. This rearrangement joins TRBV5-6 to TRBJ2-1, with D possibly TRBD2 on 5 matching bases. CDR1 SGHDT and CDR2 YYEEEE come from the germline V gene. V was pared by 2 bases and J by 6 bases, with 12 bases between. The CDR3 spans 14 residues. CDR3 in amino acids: CASSFQRFRNEQFF. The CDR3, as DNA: TGTGCCAGCAGCTTTCAGCGGTTCCGCAATGAGCAGTTCTTC. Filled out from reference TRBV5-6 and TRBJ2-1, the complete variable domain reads DAGVTQSPTHLIKTRGQQVTLRCSPKSGHDTVSWYQQALGQGPQFIFQYYEEEERQRGNFPDRFSGHQFPNYSSELNVNALLLGDSALYLCASSFQRFRNEQFFGPGTRLTVL.

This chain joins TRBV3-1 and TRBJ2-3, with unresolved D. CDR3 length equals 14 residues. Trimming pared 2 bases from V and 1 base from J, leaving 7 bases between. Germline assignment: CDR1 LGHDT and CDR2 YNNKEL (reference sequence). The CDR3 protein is CASSQQLGTDTQYF. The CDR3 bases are TGTGCCAGCAGCCAACAACTTGGCACAGATACGCAGTATTTT.

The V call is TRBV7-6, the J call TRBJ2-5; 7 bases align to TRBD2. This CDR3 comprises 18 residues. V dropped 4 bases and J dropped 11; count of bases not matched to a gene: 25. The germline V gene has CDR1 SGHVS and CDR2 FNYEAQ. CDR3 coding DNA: TGTGCCAGCAGCTCGGGCACGGGACTAAGGTCCGACTACAATGAGCAGTACTTC. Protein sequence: CASSSGTGLRSDYNEQYF.

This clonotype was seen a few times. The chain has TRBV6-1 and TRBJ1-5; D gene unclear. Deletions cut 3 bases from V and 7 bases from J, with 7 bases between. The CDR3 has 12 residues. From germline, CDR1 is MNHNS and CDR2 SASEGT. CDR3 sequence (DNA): TGTGCCAGCAGTGAGGTTCGCCAGCCCCAGCATTTT. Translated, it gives CASSEVRQPQHF.

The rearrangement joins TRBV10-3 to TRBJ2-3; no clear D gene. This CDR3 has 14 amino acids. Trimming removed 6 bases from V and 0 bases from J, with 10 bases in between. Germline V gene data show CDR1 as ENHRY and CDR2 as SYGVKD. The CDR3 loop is CAISARLSTDTQYF. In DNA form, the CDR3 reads TGTGCCATCAGCGCCCGCTTGAGCACAGATACGCAGTATTTT.

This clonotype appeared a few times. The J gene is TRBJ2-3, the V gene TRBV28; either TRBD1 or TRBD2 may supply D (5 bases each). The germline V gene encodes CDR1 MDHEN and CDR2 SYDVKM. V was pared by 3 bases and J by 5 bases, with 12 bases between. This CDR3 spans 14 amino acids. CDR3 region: CASSFYSGRDTQYF. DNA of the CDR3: TGTGCCAGCAGTTTCTACTCGGGGCGAGATACGCAGTATTTT.

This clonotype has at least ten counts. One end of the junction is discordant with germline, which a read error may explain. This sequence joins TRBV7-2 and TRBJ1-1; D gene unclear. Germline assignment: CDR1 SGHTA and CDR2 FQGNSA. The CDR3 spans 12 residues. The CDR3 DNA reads TGCGCCAGCAGCTTGGACAACACTGAAGCTTTCTTT. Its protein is CASSLDNTEAFF.

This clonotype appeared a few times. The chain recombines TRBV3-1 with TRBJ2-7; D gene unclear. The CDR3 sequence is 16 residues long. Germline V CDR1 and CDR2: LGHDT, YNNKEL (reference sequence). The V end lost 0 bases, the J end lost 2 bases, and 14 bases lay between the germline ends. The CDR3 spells CASSQDPASSPYEQYF. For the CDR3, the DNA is TGTGCCAGCAGCCAAGATCCGGCTTCCAGCCCCTACGAGCAGTACTTC.

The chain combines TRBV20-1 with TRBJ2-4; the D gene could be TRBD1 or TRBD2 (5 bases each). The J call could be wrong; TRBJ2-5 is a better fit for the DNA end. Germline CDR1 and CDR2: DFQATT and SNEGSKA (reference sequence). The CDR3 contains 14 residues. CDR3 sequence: CSATVSGWGETQYF. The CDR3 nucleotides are TGCAGTGCTACAGTCAGTGGCTGGGGGGAGACCCAGTACTTC.

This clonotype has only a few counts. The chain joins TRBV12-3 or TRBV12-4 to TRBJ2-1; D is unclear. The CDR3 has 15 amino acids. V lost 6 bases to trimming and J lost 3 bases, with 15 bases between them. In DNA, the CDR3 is TGTGCCAGCAGCCTGTGGCTACCCAACTACAATGAGCAGTTCTTC. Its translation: CASSLWLPNYNEQFF.

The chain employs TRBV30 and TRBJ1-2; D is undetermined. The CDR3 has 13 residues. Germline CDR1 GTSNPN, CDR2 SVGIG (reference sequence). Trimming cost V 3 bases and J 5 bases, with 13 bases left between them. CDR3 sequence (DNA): TGTGCCTGGAGCCCCCCAGGCGGGTATGGCTACACCTTC. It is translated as CAWSPPGGYGYTF.

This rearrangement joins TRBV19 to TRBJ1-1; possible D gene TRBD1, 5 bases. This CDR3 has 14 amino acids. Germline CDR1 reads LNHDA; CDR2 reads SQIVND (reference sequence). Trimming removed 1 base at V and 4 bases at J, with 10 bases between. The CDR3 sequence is CASSIGGGSTEAFF. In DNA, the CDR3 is TGTGCCAGTAGTATAGGTGGGGGATCCACTGAAGCTTTCTTT.

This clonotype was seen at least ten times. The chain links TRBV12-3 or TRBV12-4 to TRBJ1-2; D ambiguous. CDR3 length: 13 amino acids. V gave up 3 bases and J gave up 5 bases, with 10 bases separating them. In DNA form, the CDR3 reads TGTGCCAGCAGTTTGGAGACACTATATGGCTACACCTTC. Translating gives CASSLETLYGYTF.

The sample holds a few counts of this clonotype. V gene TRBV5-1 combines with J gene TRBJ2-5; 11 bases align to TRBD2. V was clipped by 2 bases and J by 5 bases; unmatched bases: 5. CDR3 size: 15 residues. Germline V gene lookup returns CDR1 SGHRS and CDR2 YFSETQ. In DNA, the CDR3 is TGCGCCAGCAGCTTCCGACTAGCGGGAAAGGAGACCCAGTACTTC. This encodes CASSFRLAGKETQYF.

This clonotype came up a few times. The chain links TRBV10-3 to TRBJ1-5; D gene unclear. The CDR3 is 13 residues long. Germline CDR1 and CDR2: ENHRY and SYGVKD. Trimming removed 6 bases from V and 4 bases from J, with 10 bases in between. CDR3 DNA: TGTGCCATCAGCGGACGGTCGAATCAGCCCCAGCATTTT. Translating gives CAISGRSNQPQHF.

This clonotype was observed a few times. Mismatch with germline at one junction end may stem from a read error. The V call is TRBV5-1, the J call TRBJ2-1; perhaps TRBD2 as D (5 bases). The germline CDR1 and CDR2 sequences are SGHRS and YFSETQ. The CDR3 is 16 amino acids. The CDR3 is CASSLARLGVYNEQFF. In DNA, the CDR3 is TGTGCCAGCAGCTTAGCGCGGCTTGGGGTTTACAATGAGCAGTTCTTC.